Listed below are T cell receptor beta chains from one sample, sequenced in a study of blood T cell repertoires in COVID-19. Measured with immunoSEQ multiplex PCR; TCRdb has only the in-frame clones, and not every one. Of just under 350,000 clones in the sample, approximately 91% are singletons; the top ten hold just under 7.5%. What was sequenced was peripheral blood. The receptors come from an older woman with COVID-19, enrolled during active disease. Both conserved end residues are trimmed from each CDR3.

>TRBV24-1|TRBJ1-5
ATSDFDQPQH
>TRBV9|TRBJ1-2
ASSVGGGFNYGYT
>TRBV29-1|TRBJ1-2
SVVTGPNYGYT
>TRBV11-2|TRBJ1-1
ASSPGQGRNTEAF
>TRBV12-3/TRBV12-4|TRBJ1-1
ASSLGTAGAF
>TRBV3-1/TRBV3-2|TRBJ1-3
ASRRDRAGNTIY
>TRBV4-1|TRBJ2-7
ASSQAQDRSIYEQY
>TRBV12-3/TRBV12-4|TRBJ1-1
ASSLAGETEAF
>TRBV4-1|TRBJ2-3
ASSQDTPRVITQY
>TRBV28|TRBJ1-5
ASSPTGTYNQPQH
>TRBV2|TRBJ2-2
ASSSRLAGANTGELF
>TRBV25-1|TRBJ2-3
ASGKHNSGRKDTQY
>TRBV7-2|TRBJ1-3
ASSSPGGAGNTIY
>TRBV7-2|TRBJ1-6
ASTGDRGAPLESPLH
>TRBV19|TRBJ1-1
ASSWLRGEAF
>TRBV30|TRBJ1-3
ARRTQGAGNTIY
>TRBV7-9|TRBJ2-2
ASSLLFGELF
>TRBV30|TRBJ2-3
AWSPRGSGGLGDTQY
>TRBV7-6|TRBJ2-7
ASSPSGSGGAYEQY
>TRBV6-1|TRBJ1-1
ASSETGYGLGNTEAF
>TRBV24-1|TRBJ2-1
ATSAEGASNEQF
>TRBV27|TRBJ1-1
ASSLSGGGGTEAF
>TRBV5-1|TRBJ2-3
ASSLDSPTDTQY